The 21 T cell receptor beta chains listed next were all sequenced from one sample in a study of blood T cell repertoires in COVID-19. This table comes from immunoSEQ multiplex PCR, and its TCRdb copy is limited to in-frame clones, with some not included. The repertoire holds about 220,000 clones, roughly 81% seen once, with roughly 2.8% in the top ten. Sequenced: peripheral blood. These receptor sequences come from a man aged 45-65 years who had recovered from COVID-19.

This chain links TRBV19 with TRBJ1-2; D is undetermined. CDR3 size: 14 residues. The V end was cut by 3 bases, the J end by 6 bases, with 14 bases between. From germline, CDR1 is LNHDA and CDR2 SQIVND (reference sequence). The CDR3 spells CASSIGPAWNGYTF. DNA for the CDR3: TGTGCCAGTAGTATTGGGCCAGCATGGAATGGCTACACCTTC.

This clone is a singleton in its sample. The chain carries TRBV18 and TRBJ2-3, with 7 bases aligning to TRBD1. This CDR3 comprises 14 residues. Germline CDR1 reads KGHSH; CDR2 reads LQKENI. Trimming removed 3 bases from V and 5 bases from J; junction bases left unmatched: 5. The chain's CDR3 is CASSPVQGVDTQYF. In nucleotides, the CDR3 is TGTGCCAGCTCACCGGTGCAGGGGGTAGATACGCAGTATTTT. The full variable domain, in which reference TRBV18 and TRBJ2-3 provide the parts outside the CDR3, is NAGVMQNPRHLVRRRGQEARLRCSPMKGHSHVYWYRQLPEEGLKFMVYLQKENIIDESGMPKERFSAEFPKEGPSILRIQQVVRGDSAAYFCASSPVQGVDTQYFGPGTRLTVL.

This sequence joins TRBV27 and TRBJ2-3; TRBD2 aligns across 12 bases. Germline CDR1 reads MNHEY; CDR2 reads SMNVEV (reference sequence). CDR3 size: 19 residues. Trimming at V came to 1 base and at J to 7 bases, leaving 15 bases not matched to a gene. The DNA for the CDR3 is TGTGCCAGCAGTTTATTGGGACAGGAGGGACTAGCGGGCGAACATACGCAGTATTTT. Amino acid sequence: CASSLLGQEGLAGEHTQYF.

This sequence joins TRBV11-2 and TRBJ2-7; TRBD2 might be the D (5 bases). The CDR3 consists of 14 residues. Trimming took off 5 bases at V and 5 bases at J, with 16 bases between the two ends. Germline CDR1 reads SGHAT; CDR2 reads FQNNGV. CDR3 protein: CASSRSETTNEQYF. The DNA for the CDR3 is TGTGCCAGCAGCAGAAGCGAGACTACAAACGAGCAGTACTTC.

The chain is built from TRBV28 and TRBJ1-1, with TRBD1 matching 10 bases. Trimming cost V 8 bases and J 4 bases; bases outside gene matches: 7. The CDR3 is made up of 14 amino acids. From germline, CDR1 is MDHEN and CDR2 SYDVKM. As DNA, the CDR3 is TGTGCCAGCTGCCTGACAGGGGGCAGCACTGAAGCTTTCTTT. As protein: CASCLTGGSTEAFF. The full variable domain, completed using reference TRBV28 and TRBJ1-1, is DVKVTQSSRYLVKRTGEKVFLECVQDMDHENMFWYRQDPGLGLRLIYFSYDVKMKEKGDIPEGYSVSREKKERFSLILESASTNQTSMYLCASCLTGGSTEAFFGQGTRLTVV.

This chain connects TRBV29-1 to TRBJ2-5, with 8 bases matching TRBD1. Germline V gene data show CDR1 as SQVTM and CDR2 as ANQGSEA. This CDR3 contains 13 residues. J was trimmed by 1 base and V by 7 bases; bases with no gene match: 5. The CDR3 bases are TGCAGCGGATGGACAGGGACCCAAGAGACCCAGTACTTC. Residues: CSGWTGTQETQYF.

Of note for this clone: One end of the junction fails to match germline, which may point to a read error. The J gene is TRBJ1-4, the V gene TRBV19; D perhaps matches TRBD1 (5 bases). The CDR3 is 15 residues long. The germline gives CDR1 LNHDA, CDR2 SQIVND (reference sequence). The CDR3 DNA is TGTGCCAGTAGTATAGATCACAGATCTGGGGCAGCCCCTATGTTT. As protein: CASSIDHRSGAAPMF.

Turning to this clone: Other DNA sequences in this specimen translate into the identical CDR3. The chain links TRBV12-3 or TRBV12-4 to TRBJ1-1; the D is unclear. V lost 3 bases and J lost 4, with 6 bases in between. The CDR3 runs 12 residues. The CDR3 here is CASSFRGTEAFF. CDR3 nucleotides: TGTGCCAGCAGTTTTCGGGGCACTGAAGCTTTCTTT.

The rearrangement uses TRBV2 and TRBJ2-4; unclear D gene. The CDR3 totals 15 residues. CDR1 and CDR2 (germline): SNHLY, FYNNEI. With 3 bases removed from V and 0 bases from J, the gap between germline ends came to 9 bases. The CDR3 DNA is TGTGCCAGCAGTGACGGTGCTGTAGCCAAAAACATTCAGTACTTC. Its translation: CASSDGAVAKNIQYF.

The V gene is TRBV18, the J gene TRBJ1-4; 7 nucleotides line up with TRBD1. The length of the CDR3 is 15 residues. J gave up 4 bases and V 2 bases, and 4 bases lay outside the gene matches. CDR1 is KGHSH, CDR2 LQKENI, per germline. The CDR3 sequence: CASSPTTGLNEKLFF. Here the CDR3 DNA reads TGTGCCAGCTCACCAACGACAGGGCTTAATGAAAAACTGTTTTTT. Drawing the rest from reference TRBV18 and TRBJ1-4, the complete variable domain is NAGVMQNPRHLVRRRGQEARLRCSPMKGHSHVYWYRQLPEEGLKFMVYLQKENIIDESGMPKERFSAEFPKEGPSILRIQQVVRGDSAAYFCASSPTTGLNEKLFFGSGTQLSVL.

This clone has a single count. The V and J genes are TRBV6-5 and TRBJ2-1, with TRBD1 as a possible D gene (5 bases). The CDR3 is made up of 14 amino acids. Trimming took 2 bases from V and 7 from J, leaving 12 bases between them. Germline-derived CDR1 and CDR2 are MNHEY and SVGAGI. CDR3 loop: CASSYGANFNEQFF. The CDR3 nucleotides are TGTGCCAGCAGTTACGGGGCTAACTTTAATGAGCAGTTCTTC.

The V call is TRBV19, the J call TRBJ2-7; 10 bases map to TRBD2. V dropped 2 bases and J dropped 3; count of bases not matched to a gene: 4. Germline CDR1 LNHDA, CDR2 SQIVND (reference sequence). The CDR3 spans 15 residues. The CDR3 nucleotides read TGTGCCAGTAGTATAAAAGTAGCGGGAGGCTACGAGCAGTACTTC. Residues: CASSIKVAGGYEQYF.

CDR3 sequence (DNA): TGTGCCAGCAGTGATAAATCGGGAAGCAATCAGCCCCAGCATTTT. Its protein is CASSDKSGSNQPQHF. The chain recombines TRBV2 with TRBJ1-5; D gene unclear. V lost 3 bases and J 1 base, leaving 10 bases between the germline ends. The CDR3 totals 15 residues. Germline CDR1 SNHLY, CDR2 FYNNEI. Full variable domain (rest looked up from reference TRBV2 and TRBJ1-5): EPEVTQTPSHQVTQMGQEVILRCVPISNHLYFYWYRQILGQKVEFLVSFYNNEISEKSEIFDDQFSVERPDGSNFTLKIRSTKLEDSAMYFCASSDKSGSNQPQHFGDGTRLSIL.

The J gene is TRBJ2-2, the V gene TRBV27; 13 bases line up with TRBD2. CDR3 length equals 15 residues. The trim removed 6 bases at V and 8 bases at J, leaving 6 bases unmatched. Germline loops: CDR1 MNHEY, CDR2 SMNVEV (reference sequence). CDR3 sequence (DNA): TGTGCCAGCAGACTAGCGGGAGGGCCGATGGGGGAGCTGTTTTTT. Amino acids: CASRLAGGPMGELFF.

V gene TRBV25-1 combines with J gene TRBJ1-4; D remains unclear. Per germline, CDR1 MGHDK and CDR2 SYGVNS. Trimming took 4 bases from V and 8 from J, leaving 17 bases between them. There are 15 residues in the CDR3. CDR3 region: CASSARVKALEKLFF. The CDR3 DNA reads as TGTGCCAGCAGTGCTCGGGTGAAAGCCCTGGAAAAACTGTTTTTT.

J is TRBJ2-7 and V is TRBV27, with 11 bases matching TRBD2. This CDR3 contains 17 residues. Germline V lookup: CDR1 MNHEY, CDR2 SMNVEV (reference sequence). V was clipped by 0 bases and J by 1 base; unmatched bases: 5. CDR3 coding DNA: TGTGCCAGCAGTTTATCGAAGACTAGCGGGATGTCCTACGAGCAGTACTTC. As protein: CASSLSKTSGMSYEQYF.

CDR3: CASSYQGNSPLHF. CDR3 bases: TGTGCCAGCAGCTACCAGGGGAATTCACCCCTCCACTTT. The chain joins TRBV12-3 or TRBV12-4 to TRBJ1-6; possibly TRBD1 for D (6 bases). The CDR3 spans 13 residues. V was trimmed by 6 bases and J by 7 bases, leaving 10 bases between them.

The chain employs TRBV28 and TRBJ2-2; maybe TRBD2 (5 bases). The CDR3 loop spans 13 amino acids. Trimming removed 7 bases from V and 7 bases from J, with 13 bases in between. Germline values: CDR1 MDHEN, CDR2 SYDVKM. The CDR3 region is CASIRDRIGELFF. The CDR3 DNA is TGTGCCAGCATACGGGATCGGATCGGGGAGCTGTTTTTT.

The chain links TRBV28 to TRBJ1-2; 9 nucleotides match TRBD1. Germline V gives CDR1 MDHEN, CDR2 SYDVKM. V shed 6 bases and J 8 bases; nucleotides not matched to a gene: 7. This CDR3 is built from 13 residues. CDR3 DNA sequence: TGTGCCAGCAGCCGGGACAGGGCTGAGGGCTACACCTTC. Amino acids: CASSRDRAEGYTF.

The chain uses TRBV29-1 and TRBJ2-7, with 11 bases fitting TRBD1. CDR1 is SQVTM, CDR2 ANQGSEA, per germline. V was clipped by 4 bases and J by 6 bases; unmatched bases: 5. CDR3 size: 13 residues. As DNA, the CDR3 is TGCAGCGTTGCTGGGACAGGGGGTCTCGAGCAGTACTTC. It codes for CSVAGTGGLEQYF.

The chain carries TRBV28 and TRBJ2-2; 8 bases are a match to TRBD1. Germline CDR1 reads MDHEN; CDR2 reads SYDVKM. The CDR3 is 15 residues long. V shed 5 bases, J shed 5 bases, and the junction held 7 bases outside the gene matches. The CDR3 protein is CASSPLDRETGELFF. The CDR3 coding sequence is TGTGCCAGCAGTCCCCTGGACAGGGAAACCGGGGAGCTGTTTTTT. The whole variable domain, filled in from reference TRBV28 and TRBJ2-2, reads DVKVTQSSRYLVKRTGEKVFLECVQDMDHENMFWYRQDPGLGLRLIYFSYDVKMKEKGDIPEGYSVSREKKERFSLILESASTNQTSMYLCASSPLDRETGELFFGEGSRLTVL.